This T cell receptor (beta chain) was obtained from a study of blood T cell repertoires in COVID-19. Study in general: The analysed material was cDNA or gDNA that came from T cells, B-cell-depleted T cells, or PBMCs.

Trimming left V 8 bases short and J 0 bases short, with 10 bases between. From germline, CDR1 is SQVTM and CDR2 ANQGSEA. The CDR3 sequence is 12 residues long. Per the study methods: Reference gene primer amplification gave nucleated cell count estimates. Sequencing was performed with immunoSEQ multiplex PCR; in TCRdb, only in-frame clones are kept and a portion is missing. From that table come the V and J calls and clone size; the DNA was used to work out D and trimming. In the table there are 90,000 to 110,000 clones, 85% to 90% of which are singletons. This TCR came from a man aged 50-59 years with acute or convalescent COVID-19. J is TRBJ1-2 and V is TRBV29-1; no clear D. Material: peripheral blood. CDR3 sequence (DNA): TGCAGCTTGGGAGGCGCTAACTATGGCTACACCTTC. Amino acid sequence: CSLGGANYGYTF.